This T cell receptor (beta chain) was recovered during a study of T cells in Graves' hyperthyroidism and ophthalmopathy. This clonotype occurred many times. The germline gives CDR1 MDHEN, CDR2 SYDVKM. Trimming removed 7 bases from V and 3 bases from J; junction bases left unmatched: 10. The CDR3 consists of 16 residues. The source material, RNA transcripts, was used to amplify TCR beta CDR3 regions. Using the HTBI primer set, a first-round RT-PCR was run on the TCR CDR3. TCRdb fed the multiplex PCR reads into MiXCR, producing one record per CDR3 protein. This table holds 550,000 to 800,000 distinct CDR3 sequences, approximately 15% found once.

The chain combines TRBV28 with TRBJ2-7; 12 nucleotides match TRBD2. The sequenced sample was blood. This clonotype was sampled from a man between 50 and 59 years old with Graves' hyperthyroidism. The CDR3 sequence is CASMTSASGRDYEQYF. CDR3 nucleotides: TGTGCCAGCATGACATCGGCTAGCGGGAGGGACTACGAGCAGTACTTC.